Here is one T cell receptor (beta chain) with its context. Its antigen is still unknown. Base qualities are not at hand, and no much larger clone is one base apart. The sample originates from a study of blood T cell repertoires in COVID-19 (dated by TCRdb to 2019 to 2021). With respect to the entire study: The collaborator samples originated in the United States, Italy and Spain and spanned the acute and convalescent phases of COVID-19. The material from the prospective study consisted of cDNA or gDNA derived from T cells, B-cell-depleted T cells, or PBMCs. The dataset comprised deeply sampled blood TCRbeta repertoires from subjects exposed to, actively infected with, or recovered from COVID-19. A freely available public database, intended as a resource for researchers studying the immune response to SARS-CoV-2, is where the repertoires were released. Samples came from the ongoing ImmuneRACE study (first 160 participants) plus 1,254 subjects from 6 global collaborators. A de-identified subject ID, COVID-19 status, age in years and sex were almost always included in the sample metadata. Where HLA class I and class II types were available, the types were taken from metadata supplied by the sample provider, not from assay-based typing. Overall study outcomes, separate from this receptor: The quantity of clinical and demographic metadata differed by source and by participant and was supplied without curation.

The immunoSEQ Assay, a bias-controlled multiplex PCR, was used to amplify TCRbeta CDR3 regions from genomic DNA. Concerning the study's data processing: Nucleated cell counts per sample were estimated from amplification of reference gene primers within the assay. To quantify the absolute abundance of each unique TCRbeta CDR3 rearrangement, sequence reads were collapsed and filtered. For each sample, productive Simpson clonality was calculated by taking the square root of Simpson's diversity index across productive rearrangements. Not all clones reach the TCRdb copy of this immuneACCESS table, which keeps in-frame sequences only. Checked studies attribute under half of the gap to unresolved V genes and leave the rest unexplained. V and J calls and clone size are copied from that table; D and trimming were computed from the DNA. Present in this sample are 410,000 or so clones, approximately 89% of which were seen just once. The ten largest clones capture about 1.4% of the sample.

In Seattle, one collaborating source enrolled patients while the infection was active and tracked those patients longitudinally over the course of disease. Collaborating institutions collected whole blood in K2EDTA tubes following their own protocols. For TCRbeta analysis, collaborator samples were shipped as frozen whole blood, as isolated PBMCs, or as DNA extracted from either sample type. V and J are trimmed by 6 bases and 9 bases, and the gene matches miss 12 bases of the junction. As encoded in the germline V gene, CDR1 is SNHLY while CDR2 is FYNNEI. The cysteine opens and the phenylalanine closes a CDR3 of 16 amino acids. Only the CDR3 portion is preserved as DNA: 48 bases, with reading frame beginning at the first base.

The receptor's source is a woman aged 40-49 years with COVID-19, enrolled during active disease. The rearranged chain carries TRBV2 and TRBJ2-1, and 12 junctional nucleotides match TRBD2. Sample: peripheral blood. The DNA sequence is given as TGTGCCAGCAGGAGAAGACTAGCGGGAGATCTAGCTGAGCAGTTCTTC. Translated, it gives CASRRRLAGDLAEQFF. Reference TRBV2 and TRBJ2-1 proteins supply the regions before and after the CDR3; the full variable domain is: EPEVTQTPSHQVTQMGQEVILRCVPISNHLYFYWYRQILGQKVEFLVSFYNNEISEKSEIFDDQFSVERPDGSNFTLKIRSTKLEDSAMYFCASRRRLAGDLAEQFFGPGTRLTVL.